The entry below describes one T cell receptor (beta chain). The antigen it binds to is not known. No base quality information exists; no much larger clone differs at one position. These data come from a study of blood T cells in healthy people across ages (dated by TCRdb to between 2014 and 2016). Study-level background: Template switching captured roughly one uniquely barcoded TCR beta cDNA molecule per two T cells in model experiments. Age-related changes in TCR beta repertoire diversity were measured in the study by deep sequencing normalized with unique cDNA molecular identifiers. Four age groups were formed from the donors: young (average about 16 years), middle-aged (just under 40), aged (62) and long-lived (about 75). To avoid experimental bias, donors of different ages were randomly spread across the sequencing lanes. Two additional independent replicas of 1 million unique cDNA reads from the same blood draw were analyzed for two donors (one aged 18 to 30 and one aged 80 or older).

The roughly 39 donors, aged 6 to 90 years, were systemically healthy Caucasian individuals from Russia. Each donor gave ten milliliters of peripheral blood, collected into EDTA-treated Vacutainer tubes. Ficoll-Paque density-gradient centrifugation was used to isolate PBMCs, with at least 7 million per sample. Trizol reagent was used to extract total RNA from PBMCs, with at least 6 micrograms per sample. For every donor, flow cytometry on a PBMC aliquot measured the percentage of naive CD45RAhigh/CD27high T cells. The investigation overall reported the following: Compared with the aged group, more naive CD4+ T cells, fewer expanded clones and increased TCR diversity were shown by the long-lived group, suggesting age selection. Observed TCR beta diversity correlated strongly with the percentage of naive T cells measured by flow cytometry. Because donor CMV infection status was unknown, age-related changes in expanded clonotypes were potentially confounded. Conclusive comparison of naive and antigen-experienced compartments was prevented by the profiling of bulk unsorted PBMCs. As age increased, observed TCR beta diversity per million T cells dropped in a roughly linear way, and a significant reduction was already evident by age 40. Estimates of total diversity based on one million sequenced T cells were considered lower bounds and underestimates.

The CDR3 runs 15 residues from the cysteine to the phenylalanine. Just the 45-base CDR3 DNA is kept, in frame starting at base 1. CDR1 ENHRY and CDR2 SYGVKD were looked up in the germline V gene. The V end gives up 1 base and the J end 1 base, leaving 2 bases in the junction not matched to a gene. Receptors were amplified or captured by 5' RACE. The reads were generated on an Illumina HiSeq 2500. A second PCR of about 7 to 12 cycles was run with a J-beta primer mix and a sample-barcoded 5' primer. A template-switch 5' adaptor carrying 12 random nucleotides introduced a unique molecular identifier onto each TCR beta cDNA molecule. Each sample yielded at least 2.5 million CDR3-containing paired-end reads. The Mint cDNA synthesis kit, primed by a TRBC-specific oligonucleotide, was used to synthesize first-strand cDNA from all RNA. Following uracil-DNA glycosylase treatment, all cDNA underwent a first 18-cycle PCR with the universal primers M1SS and BC2_uni_R. As for the authors' bioinformatics: Normalization of each sample was performed by random selection of 1 million high-quality reads, each carrying a distinct molecular identifier. Reads sharing molecular identifiers were discarded rather than binned into consensus sequences. MiTCR, set to a Q25 quality threshold and the strictest error-elimination algorithm, was used for CDR3 identification, clonotype clustering and error correction. A nonparametric unseen species model using Euler transformation provided a lower-bound estimate of total TCR beta diversity. In-frame beta chains were kept once TCRdb had trimmed the public reads at Q25 with fastp and called clones with MiXCR. Each record represents a unique CDR3 protein, reported with the most common genes and DNA among its rows. The V and J calls follow TCRdb's processing rather than the paper's. A total of fewer than 750,000 distinct CDR3 sequences appear in this sample, roughly 43% of them only once. The ten largest account for about 22% of the sample.

This sequence was found in a man at least 80 years old in good health. Material: blood. The rearranged chain carries TRBV10-3 and TRBJ2-7, with 9 central nucleotides matching TRBD1. The CDR3 sequence is CAISELGQGSYEQYF. The bases read TGTGCCATCAGTGAGTTGGGACAGGGATCCTACGAGCAGTACTTC.